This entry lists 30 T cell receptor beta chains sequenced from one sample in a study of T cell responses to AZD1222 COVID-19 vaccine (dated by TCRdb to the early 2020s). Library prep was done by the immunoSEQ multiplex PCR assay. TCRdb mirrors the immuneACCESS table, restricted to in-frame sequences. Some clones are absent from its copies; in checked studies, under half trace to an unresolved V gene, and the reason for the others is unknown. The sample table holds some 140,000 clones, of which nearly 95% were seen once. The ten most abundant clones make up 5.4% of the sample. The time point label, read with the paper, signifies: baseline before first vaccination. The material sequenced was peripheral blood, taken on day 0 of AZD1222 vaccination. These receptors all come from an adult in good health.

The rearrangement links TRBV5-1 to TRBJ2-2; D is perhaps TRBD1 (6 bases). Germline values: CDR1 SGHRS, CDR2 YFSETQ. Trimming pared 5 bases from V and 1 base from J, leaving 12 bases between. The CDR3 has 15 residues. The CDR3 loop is CASRGALMNTGELFF. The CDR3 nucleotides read TGCGCCAGCAGGGGGGCCCTGATGAACACCGGGGAGCTGTTTTTT. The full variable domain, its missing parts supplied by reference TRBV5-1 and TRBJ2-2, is KAGVTQTPRYLIKTRGQQVTLSCSPISGHRSVSWYQQTPGQGLQFLFEYFSETQRNKGNFPGRFSGRQFSNSRSEMNVSTLELGDSALYLCASRGALMNTGELFFGEGSRLTVL.

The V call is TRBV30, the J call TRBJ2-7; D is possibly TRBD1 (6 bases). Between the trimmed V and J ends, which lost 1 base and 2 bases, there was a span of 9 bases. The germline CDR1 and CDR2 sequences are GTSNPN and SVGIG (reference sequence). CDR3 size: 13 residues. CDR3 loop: CAWSAGHAYEQYF. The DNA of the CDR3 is TGTGCCTGGAGTGCGGGACATGCCTACGAGCAGTACTTC.

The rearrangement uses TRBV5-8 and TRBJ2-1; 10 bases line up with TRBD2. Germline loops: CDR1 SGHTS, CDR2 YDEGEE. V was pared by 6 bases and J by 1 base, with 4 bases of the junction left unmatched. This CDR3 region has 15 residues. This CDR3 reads CASKASGSSYNEQFF. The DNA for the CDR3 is TGTGCCAGCAAGGCTAGCGGGAGTTCCTACAATGAGCAGTTCTTC.

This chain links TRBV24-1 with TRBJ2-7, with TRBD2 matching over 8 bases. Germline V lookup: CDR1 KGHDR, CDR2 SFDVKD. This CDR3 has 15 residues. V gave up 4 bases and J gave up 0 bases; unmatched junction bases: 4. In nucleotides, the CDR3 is TGTGCCACCAGTGAGGGCGGGAGGAGCTCCTACGAGCAGTACTTC. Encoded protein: CATSEGGRSSYEQYF.

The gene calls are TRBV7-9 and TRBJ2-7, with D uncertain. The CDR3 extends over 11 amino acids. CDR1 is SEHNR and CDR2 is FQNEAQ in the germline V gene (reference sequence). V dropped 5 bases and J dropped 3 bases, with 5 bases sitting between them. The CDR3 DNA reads TGTGCCAGCAGCACATACTACGAGCAGTACTTC. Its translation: CASSTYYEQYF.

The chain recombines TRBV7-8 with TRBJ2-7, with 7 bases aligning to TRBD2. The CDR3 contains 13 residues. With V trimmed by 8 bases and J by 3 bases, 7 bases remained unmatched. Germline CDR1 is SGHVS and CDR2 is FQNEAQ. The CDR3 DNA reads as TGTGCCAGCCTCCGCGGGGAGGGCTACGAGCAGTACTTC. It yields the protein CASLRGEGYEQYF.

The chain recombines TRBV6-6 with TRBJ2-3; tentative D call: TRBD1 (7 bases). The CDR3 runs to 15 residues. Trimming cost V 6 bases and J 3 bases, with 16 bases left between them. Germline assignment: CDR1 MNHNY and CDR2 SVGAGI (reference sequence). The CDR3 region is CASSLRQGGTDTQYF. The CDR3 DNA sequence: TGTGCCAGCAGCCTCCGGCAGGGGGGTACAGATACGCAGTATTTT.

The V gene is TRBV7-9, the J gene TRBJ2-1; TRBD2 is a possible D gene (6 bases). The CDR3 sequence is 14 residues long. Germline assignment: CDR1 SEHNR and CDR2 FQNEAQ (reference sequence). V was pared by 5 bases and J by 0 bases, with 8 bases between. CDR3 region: CASSPGVSYNEQFF. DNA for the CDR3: TGTGCCAGCAGCCCGGGGGTCTCCTACAATGAGCAGTTCTTC.

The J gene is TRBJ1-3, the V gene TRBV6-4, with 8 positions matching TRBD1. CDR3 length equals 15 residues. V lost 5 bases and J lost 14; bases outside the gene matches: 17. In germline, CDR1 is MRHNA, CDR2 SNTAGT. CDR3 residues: CASSPEGTGGIPLYF. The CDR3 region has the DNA TGTGCCAGCAGTCCGGAGGGAACAGGGGGAATTCCGCTATATTTT.

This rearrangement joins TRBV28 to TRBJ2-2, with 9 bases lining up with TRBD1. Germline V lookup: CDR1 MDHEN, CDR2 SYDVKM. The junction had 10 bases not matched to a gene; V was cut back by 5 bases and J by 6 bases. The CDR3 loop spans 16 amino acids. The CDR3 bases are TGTGCCAGCAGTGCCCAGGACAGGGGAGTTTCCGGGGAGCTGTTTTTT. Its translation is CASSAQDRGVSGELFF.

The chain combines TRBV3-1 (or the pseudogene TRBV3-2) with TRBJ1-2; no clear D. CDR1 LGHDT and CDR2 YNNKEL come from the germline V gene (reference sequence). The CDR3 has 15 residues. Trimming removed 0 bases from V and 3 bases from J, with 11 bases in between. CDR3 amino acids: CASSQDRLIDYGYTF. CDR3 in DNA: TGTGCCAGCAGCCAAGATCGTCTGATCGACTATGGCTACACCTTC.

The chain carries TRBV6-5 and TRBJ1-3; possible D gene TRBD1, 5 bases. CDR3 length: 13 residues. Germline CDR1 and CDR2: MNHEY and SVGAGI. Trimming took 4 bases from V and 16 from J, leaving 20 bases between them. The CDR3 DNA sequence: TGTGCCAGCAGTTTTTTGGCCAGGGCGCGACTTTATTTT. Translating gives CASSFLARARLYF.

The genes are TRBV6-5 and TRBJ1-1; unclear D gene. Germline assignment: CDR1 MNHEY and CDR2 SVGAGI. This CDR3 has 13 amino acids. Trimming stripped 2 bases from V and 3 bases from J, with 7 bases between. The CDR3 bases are TGTGCCAGCAGTTACAGGGCACACACTGAAGCTTTCTTT. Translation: CASSYRAHTEAFF.

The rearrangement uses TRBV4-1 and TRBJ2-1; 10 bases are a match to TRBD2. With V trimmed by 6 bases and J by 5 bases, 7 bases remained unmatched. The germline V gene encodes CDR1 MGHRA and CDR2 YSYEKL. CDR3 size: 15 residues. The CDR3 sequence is CASRQTSGLNNEQFF. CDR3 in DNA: TGCGCCAGCAGACAGACTAGCGGGTTAAACAATGAGCAGTTCTTC.

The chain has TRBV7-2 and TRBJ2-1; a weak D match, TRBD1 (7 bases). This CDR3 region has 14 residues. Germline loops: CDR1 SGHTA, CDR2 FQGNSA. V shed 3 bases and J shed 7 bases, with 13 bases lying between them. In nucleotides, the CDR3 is TGTGCCAGCAGCTTGGACCAGGGGGGAAATGAGCAGTTCTTC. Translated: CASSLDQGGNEQFF.

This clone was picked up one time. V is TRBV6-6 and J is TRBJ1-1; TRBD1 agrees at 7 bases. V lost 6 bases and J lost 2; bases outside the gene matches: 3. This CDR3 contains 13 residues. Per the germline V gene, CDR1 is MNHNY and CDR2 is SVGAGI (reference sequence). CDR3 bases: TGTGCCAGCAGGGGACAGCCTAACACTGAAGCTTTCTTT. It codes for CASRGQPNTEAFF.

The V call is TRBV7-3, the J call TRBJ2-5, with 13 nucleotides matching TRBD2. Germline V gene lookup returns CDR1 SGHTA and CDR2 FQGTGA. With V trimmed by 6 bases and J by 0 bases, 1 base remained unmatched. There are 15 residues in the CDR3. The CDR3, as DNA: TGTGCCAGCAGGGGGACTAGCGGGGACCAAGAGACCCAGTACTTC. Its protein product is CASRGTSGDQETQYF.

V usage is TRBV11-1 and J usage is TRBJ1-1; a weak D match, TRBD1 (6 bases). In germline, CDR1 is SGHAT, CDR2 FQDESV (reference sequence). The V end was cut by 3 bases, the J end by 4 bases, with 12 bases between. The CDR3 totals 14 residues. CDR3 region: CASSLTGARTEAFF. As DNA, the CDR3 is TGTGCCAGCAGCTTGACGGGGGCGCGCACTGAAGCTTTCTTT.

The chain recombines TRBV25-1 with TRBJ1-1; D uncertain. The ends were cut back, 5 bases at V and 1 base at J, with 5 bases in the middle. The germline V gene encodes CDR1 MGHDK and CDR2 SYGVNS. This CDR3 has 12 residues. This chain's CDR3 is CASSLRNTEAFF. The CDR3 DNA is TGTGCCAGCAGTCTCCGGAACACTGAAGCTTTCTTT.

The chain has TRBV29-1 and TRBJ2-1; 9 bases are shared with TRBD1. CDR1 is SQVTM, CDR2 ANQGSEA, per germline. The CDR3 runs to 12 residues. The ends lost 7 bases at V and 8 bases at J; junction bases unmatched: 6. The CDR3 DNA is TGCAGCGACGGGGACAGGGACTATGAGCAGTTCTTC. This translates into CSDGDRDYEQFF.

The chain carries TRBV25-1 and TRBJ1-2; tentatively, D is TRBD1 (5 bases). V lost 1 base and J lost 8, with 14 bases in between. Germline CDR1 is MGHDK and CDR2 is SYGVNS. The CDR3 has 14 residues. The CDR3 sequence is CASSELTERDGYTF. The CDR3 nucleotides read TGTGCCAGCAGTGAATTAACCGAGCGGGACGGCTACACCTTC.

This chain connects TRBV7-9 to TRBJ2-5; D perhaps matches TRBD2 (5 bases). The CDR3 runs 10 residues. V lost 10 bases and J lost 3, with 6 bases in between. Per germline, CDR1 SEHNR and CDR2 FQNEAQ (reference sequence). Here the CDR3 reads CAKGEETQYF. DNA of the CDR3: TGTGCCAAGGGAGAAGAGACCCAGTACTTC.

This chain's CDR3 is CASSQDQLGAVSSYNSPLHF. CDR3 in DNA: TGTGCCAGCAGCCAAGATCAGTTAGGGGCCGTCAGCTCCTATAATTCACCCCTCCACTTT. The chain recombines TRBV4-2 with TRBJ1-6, with D perhaps matching TRBD1 (5 bases). Trimming took 0 bases from V and 0 from J, leaving 18 bases between them. This CDR3 has 20 residues. Per the germline V gene, CDR1 is LGHNA and CDR2 is YNFKEQ.

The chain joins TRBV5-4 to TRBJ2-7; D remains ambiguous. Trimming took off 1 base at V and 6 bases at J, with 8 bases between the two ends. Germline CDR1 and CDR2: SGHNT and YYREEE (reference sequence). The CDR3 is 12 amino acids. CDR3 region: CASSLLRTEQYF. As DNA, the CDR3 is TGTGCCAGCAGCTTGTTGAGAACCGAGCAGTACTTC. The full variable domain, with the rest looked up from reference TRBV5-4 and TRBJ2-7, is ETGVTQSPTHLIKTRGQQVTLRCSSQSGHNTVSWYQQALGQGPQFIFQYYREEENGRGNFPPRFSGLQFPNYSSELNVNALELDDSALYLCASSLLRTEQYFGPGTRLTVT.

The CDR3 nucleotides read TGTGCCAGCAGTGAAGGGGGTAGGGGCCAGCCCCAGCATTTT. It encodes CASSEGGRGQPQHF. The chain joins TRBV2 to TRBJ1-5; maybe TRBD1 (5 bases). This CDR3 is built from 14 residues. With 1 base removed from V and 7 bases from J, the gap between germline ends came to 11 bases. CDR1 SNHLY and CDR2 FYNNEI come from the germline V gene.

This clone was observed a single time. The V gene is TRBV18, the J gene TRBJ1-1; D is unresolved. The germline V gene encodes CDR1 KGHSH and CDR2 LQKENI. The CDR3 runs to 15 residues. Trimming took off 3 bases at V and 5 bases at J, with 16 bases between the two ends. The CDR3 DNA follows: TGTGCCAGCTCACCGTTGTCAGAACCACAAACTGAAGCTTTCTTT. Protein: CASSPLSEPQTEAFF.

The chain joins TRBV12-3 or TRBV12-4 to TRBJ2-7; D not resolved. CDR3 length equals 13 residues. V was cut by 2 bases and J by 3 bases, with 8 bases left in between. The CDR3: CASSLSESYEQYF. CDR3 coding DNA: TGTGCCAGCAGTTTATCGGAGAGCTACGAGCAGTACTTC.

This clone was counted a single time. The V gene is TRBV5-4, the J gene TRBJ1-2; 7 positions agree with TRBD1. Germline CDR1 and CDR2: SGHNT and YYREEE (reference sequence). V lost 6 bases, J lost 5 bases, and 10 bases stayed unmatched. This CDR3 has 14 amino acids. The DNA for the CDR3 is TGTGCCAGCAACTCAGGGGGAACATTTTATGGCTACACCTTC. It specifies CASNSGGTFYGYTF.

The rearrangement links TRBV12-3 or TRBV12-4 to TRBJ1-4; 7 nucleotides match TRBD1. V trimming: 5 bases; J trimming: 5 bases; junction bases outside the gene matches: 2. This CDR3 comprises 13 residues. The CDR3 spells CASSKQGNEKLFF. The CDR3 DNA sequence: TGTGCCAGCAGTAAACAGGGGAATGAAAAACTGTTTTTT.

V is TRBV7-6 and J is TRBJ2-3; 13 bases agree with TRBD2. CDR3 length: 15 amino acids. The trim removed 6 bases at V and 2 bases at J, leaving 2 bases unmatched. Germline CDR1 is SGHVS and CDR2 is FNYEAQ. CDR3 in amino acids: CASSGLAGDTDTQYF. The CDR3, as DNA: TGTGCCAGCAGTGGACTAGCGGGGGACACAGATACGCAGTATTTT.